These 6 T cell receptor beta chains were sequenced from one sample in a study of blood T cell repertoires in COVID-19. TCRdb's table, derived via immunoSEQ multiplex PCR, lists solely in-frame clones and lacks some. The data contain 130,000 to 150,000 clones, roughly 80% of them singletons. The sequenced sample was peripheral blood. These receptors were obtained from a human donor in a cohort sampled during active COVID-19.

J is TRBJ1-1 and V is TRBV5-6, with unresolved D. The germline V gene encodes CDR1 SGHDT and CDR2 YYEEEE. The CDR3 runs 14 residues. The V end lost 1 base, the J end lost 1 base, and 8 bases lay between the germline ends. The CDR3 nucleotides read TGTGCCAGCAGCTTGCCTGGAGAGAACACTGAAGCTTTCTTT. Amino acids: CASSLPGENTEAFF.

CDR3 in amino acids: CASSDTGTEAFF. The CDR3 DNA reads as TGTGCCAGCAGTGATACTGGTACTGAAGCTTTCTTT. The chain uses TRBV2 and TRBJ1-1, with unresolved D. Deletions cut 3 bases from V and 5 bases from J, with 7 bases between. The CDR3 spans 12 residues. Germline CDR1 is SNHLY and CDR2 is FYNNEI.

This sequence joins TRBV15 and TRBJ1-4; 8 bases agree with TRBD1. The germline gives CDR1 LNHNV, CDR2 YYDKDF (reference sequence). The CDR3 runs 15 residues. J gave up 4 bases and V 5 bases, and 6 bases lay outside the gene matches. CDR3 in amino acids: CATSLRQGINEKLFF. The DNA for the CDR3 is TGTGCCACCAGCCTCAGACAGGGGATTAATGAAAAACTGTTTTTT.

The chain couples TRBV30 to TRBJ1-3; tentatively, D is TRBD1 (5 bases). Germline CDR1 is GTSNPN and CDR2 is SVGIG (reference sequence). The ends were cut back, 7 bases at V and 0 bases at J, with 13 bases in the middle. This CDR3 comprises 14 residues. CDR3 sequence (DNA): TGTGCCTTCGTGGGGGGGGTCTCTGGAAACACCATATATTTT. This gives the protein CAFVGGVSGNTIYF.

The chain links TRBV4-1 to TRBJ2-1, with 7 nucleotides matching TRBD2. The CDR3 sequence is 16 residues long. Germline V gene lookup returns CDR1 MGHRA and CDR2 YSYEKL. J lost 1 base, V lost 0 bases, and 3 bases had no gene match. CDR3 in DNA: TGCGCCAGCAGCCAAGATGGGGGGGGGTCCTACAATGAGCAGTTCTTC. Amino acids: CASSQDGGGSYNEQFF.

The chain combines TRBV2 with TRBJ1-2; TRBD1 might be the D (6 bases). This CDR3 comprises 15 residues. The germline V gene encodes CDR1 SNHLY and CDR2 FYNNEI. V was pared by 8 bases and J by 6 bases, with 22 bases between. The CDR3 bases are TGTGCCAGCGATACACAGGGCGGAGGTGGGAATGGCTACACCTTC. Translating it yields CASDTQGGGGNGYTF.